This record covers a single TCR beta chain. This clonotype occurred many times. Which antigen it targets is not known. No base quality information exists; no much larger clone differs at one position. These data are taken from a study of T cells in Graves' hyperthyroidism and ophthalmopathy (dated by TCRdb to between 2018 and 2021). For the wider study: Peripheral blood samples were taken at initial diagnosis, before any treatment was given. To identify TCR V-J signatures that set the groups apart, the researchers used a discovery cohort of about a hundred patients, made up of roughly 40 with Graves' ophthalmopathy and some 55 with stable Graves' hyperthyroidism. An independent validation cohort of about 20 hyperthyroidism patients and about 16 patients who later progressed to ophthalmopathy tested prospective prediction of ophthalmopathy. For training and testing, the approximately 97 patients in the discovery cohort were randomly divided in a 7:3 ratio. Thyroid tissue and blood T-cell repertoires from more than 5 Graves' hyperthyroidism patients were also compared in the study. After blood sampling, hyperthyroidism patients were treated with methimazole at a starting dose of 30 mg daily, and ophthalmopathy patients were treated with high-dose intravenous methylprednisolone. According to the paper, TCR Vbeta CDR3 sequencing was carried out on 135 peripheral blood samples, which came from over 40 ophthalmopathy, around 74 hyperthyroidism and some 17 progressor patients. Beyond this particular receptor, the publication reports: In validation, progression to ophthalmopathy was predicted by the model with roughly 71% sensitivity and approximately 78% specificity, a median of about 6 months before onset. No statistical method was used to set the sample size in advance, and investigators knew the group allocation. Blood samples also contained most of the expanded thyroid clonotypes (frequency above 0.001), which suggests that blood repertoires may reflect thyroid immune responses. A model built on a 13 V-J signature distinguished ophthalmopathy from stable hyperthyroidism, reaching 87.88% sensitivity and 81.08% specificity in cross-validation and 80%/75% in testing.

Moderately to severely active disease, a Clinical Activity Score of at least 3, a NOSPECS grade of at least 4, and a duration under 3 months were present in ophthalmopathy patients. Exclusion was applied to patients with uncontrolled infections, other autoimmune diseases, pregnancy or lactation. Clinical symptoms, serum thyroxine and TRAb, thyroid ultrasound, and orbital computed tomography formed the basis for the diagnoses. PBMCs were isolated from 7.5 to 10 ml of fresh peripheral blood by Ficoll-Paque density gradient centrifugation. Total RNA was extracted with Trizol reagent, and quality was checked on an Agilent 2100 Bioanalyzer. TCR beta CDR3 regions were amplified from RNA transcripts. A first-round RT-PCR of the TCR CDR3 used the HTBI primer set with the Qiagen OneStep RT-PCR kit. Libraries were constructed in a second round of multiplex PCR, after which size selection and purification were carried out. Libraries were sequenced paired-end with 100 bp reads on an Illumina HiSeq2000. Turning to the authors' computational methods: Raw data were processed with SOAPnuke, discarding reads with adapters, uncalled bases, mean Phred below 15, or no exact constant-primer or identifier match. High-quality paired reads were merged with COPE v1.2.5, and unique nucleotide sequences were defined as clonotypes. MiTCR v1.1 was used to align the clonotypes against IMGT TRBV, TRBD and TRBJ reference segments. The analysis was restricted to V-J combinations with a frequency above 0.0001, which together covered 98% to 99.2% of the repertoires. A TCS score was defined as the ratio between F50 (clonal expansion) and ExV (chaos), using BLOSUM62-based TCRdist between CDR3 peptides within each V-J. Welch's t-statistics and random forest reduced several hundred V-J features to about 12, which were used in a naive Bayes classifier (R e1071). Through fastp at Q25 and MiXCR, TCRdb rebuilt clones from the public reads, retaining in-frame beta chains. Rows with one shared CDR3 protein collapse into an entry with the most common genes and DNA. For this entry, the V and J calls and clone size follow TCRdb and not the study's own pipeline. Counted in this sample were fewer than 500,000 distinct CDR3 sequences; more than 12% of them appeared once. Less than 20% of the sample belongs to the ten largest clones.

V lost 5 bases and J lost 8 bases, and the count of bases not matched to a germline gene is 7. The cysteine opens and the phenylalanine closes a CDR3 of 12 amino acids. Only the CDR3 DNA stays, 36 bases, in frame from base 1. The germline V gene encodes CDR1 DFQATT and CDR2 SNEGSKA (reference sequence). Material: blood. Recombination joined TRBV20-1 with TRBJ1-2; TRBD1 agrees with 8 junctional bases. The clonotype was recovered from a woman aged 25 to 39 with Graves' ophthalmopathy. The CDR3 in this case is CSAGRTGRGYTF. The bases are TGCAGTGCTGGGAGGACAGGGCGCGGCTACACCTTC.